This is a list of T cell receptor beta chains from one sample in a study of T-cell memory formation after mild COVID-19. TCRdb independently ran MiXCR on the 5' RACE reads; one entry per CDR3 protein. The sample holds about 350,000 distinct CDR3 sequences, less than 25% seen once. The sequenced sample was PBMCs or a T cell subset sorted from them (not recorded which). The receptors shown here come from a man between 18 and 35 years old who had mild COVID-19 (a few samples of this study predate the infection). Cell type and time point are not known. Each CDR3 is given with its conserved first and last residue. D genes are given only for firm matches. Size values are once, few and many counts, or a class for expanded clones, and some rows have none.

TGTGCCATCAGTGAGGGACAAACCTACGAGCAGTACTTC | CAISEGQTYEQYF | TRBJ2-7 | TRBV10-3 | many | NA
TGCAGTGCTAGAGATCTGACAACCTTTAGGGATGGCTACACCTTC | CSARDLTTFRDGYTF | TRBJ1-2 | TRBV20-1 | few | NA
TGTGCCAGCAGCTTCACCCCAGATACGCAGTATTTT | CASSFTPDTQYF | TRBJ2-3 | TRBV7-2 | many | NA
TGTGCCAGCAGCCAAGAAAAGGGTCCCTACAATGAGCAGTTCTTC | CASSQEKGPYNEQFF | TRBJ2-1 | TRBV3-1 | NA | NA
TGCGCCAGCAGTCCTACAGGGGCCCCCGACACCGGGGAGCTGTTTTTT | CASSPTGAPDTGELFF | TRBJ2-2 | TRBV4-3 | few | TRBD1
TGTGCCAGCAGCCCCCCCCGGCAGGGGAATCTATCACCCCTCCACTTT | CASSPPRQGNLSPLHF | TRBJ1-6 | TRBV7-8 | many | NA
TGTGCCAGCAGCTTAAGTAGACGCCGCGATGGTCGGGGATTATATTTT | CASSLSRRRDGRGLYF | TRBJ1-3 | TRBV7-2 | few | NA
TGTGCCAGCAGACCTACAGGGGGCGGTTGGGAGACCCAGTACTTC | CASRPTGGGWETQYF | TRBJ2-5 | TRBV27 | many | TRBD1
TGCGCCAGCAGCCCCATCCCAGCGGGGAGTACCGGGGAGCTGTTTTTT | CASSPIPAGSTGELFF | TRBJ2-2 | TRBV5-1 | few | TRBD2
TGCAGTGCTAGAGATAAAAGGGGTTCGGGCGGCTACACCTTC | CSARDKRGSGGYTF | TRBJ1-2 | TRBV20-1 | few | NA
TGTGCCAGCAGATCTATTCATACCGGGACAGGGGATGGCTATGGCTACACCTTC | CASRSIHTGTGDGYGYTF | TRBJ1-2 | TRBV28 | NA | TRBD1
TGTGCCAGCAGCTTGGAGTTAGGGGGCGAATATCAGCCCCAGCATTTT | CASSLELGGEYQPQHF | TRBJ1-5 | TRBV5-5 | few | TRBD1
TGTGCCAGCAGCCAAGTTTTGGCTAGCGGGGGCCTTAGCTCCTACAATGAGCAGTTCTTC | CASSQVLASGGLSSYNEQFF | TRBJ2-1 | TRBV4-2 | many | TRBD2
TGCAGTGCTAGGCCCAGGGACACCGGGGCCAACGTCCTGACTTTC | CSARPRDTGANVLTF | TRBJ2-6 | TRBV20-1 | few | NA
TGTGCCAGCTCTCTCGAGGGACAGGCTTACAATGAGCAGTTCTTC | CASSLEGQAYNEQFF | TRBJ2-1 | TRBV6-1 | few | TRBD1
TGCGCCAGCAGCTACCCCGCCGGGGACTATGGCTACACCTTC | CASSYPAGDYGYTF | TRBJ1-2 | TRBV5-1 | NA | NA
TGCGCCAGCAGCCAGGCAGGGAGAGAGACCCAGTACTTC | CASSQAGRETQYF | TRBJ2-5 | TRBV5-1 | few | NA
TGTGCCAGCAGCCAAGGGGACAGGGGCCACGATACGCAGTATTTT | CASSQGDRGHDTQYF | TRBJ2-3 | TRBV3-1 | NA | TRBD1
TGTGCCAGCAGCACACGGACAGGGCCTTCTAACTATGGCTACACCTTC | CASSTRTGPSNYGYTF | TRBJ1-2 | TRBV7-6 | NA | TRBD1
TGTGCCAGCAGCCCTACGGACAGGGCGGCTTTCTTT | CASSPTDRAAFF | TRBJ1-1 | TRBV21-1 | NA | NA
TGCAGTGTCAAGGCCCACAATGAGCAGTTCTTC | CSVKAHNEQFF | TRBJ2-1 | TRBV20-1 | NA | NA
TGCGCCAGCAGTTCGAGGGGGCAGGGCACTGAAGCTTTCTTT | CASSSRGQGTEAFF | TRBJ1-1 | TRBV5-1 | few | TRBD1
TGCGCCAGCAGCCCCGGGCCAGCCAGGGGAGTCCAAGAGACCCAGTACTTC | CASSPGPARGVQETQYF | TRBJ2-5 | TRBV4-1 | few | NA